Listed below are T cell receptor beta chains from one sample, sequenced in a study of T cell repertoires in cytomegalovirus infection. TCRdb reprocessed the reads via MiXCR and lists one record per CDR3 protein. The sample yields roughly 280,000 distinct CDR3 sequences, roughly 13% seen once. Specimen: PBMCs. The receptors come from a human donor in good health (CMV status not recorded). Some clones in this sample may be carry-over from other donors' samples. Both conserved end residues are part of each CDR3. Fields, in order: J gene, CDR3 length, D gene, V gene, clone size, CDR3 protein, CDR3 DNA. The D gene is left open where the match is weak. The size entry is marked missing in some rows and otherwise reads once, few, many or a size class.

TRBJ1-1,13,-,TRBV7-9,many,CASSLGVATEAFF,TGTGCCAGCAGCTTAGGGGTCGCCACTGAAGCTTTCTTT
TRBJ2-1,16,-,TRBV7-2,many,CASSLAGAIVYNEQFF,TGTGCCAGCAGCTTGGCAGGGGCGATCGTATACAATGAGCAGTTCTTC
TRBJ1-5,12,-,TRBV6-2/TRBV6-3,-,CASSETNQPQHF,TGTGCCAGCAGTGAGACAAATCAGCCCCAGCATTTT
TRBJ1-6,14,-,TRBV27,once,CASMGRRDNSPLHF,TGTGCCAGCATGGGGCGTAGGGATAATTCACCCCTCCACTTT
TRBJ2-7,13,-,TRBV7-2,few,CASSLVGEAEQYF,TGTGCCAGCAGCTTAGTAGGGGAGGCGGAGCAGTACTTC
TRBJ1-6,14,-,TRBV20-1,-,CSAGRRTPEFTLHF,TGCAGTGCTGGCCGAAGGACACCAGAATTCACCCTCCACTTT
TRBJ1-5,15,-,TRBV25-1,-,CASNHVGRANQPQHF,TGTGCCAGCAACCACGTCGGCAGGGCGAATCAGCCCCAGCATTTT
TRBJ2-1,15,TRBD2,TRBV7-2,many,CASSSSGTMYNEQFF,TGTGCCAGCAGTTCTTCCGGGACTATGTACAATGAGCAGTTCTTC
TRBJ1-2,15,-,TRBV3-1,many,CASSQLYSTDFGYTF,TGTGCCAGCAGCCAACTTTACAGCACCGACTTTGGCTACACCTTC
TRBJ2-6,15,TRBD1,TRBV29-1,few,CSVPGQGPGANVLTF,TGCAGCGTTCCGGGACAGGGTCCTGGGGCCAACGTCCTGACTTTC
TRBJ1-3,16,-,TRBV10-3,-,CAISERGFDTGNTIYF,TGTGCCATCAGTGAGCGGGGTTTCGACACTGGAAACACCATATATTTT
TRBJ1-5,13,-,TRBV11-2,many,CASSPRSNQPQHF,TGTGCCAGCAGCCCAAGGAGCAATCAGCCCCAGCATTTT
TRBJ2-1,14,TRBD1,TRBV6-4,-,CASSGGQGIDEQFF,TGTGCCAGCAGTGGTGGACAGGGTATCGATGAGCAGTTCTTC
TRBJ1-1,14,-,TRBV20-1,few,CSARDSAVNTEAFF,TGCAGTGCTAGAGATTCAGCCGTGAACACTGAAGCTTTCTTT
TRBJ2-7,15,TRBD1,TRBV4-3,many,CASSQDPTGQGEQYF,TGCGCCAGCAGCCAAGACCCAACGGGACAGGGCGAGCAGTACTTC